The rows below give T cell receptor beta chains drawn from one sample of a study of blood T cell repertoires in COVID-19. The repertoire was sequenced with immunoSEQ multiplex PCR; TCRdb's copy has only in-frame clones and lacks some. The sample carries about 18,000 clones, approximately 90% recorded once. Sequenced: peripheral blood. The receptors shown here come from a man aged 45-60 years with active COVID-19. Both conserved end residues are part of each CDR3. Each record gives: D gene, J gene, V gene, clone size, CDR3 protein, CDR3 DNA. A D gene is named only where the DNA matches it firmly. The listing skips clone size in some rows; elsewhere it reads once, few, many or a size class.

D gene: NA
J gene: TRBJ2-3
V gene: TRBV4-2
clone size: NA
CDR3 protein: CASSQDPRDTQYF
CDR3 DNA: TGTGCCAGCAGCCAAGATCCTAGAGATACGCAGTATTTT

D gene: NA
J gene: TRBJ1-5
V gene: TRBV4-2
clone size: NA
CDR3 protein: CASSQAADGSRPQHF
CDR3 DNA: TGTGCCAGCAGCCAAGCGGCGGACGGGAGCAGGCCCCAGCATTTT

D gene: TRBD1
J gene: TRBJ2-7
V gene: TRBV5-1
clone size: NA
CDR3 protein: CASSWGQGAVEQYF
CDR3 DNA: TGCGCCAGCAGCTGGGGACAGGGGGCTGTCGAGCAGTACTTC

D gene: TRBD2
J gene: TRBJ2-1
V gene: TRBV24-1
clone size: NA
CDR3 protein: CATSDPSGRAYNEQFF
CDR3 DNA: TGTGCCACCAGTGACCCTAGCGGGAGGGCCTACAATGAGCAGTTCTTC

D gene: TRBD2
J gene: TRBJ2-4
V gene: TRBV7-3
clone size: NA
CDR3 protein: CASSSPTGLAGAGIQYF
CDR3 DNA: TGTGCCAGCAGCTCACCAACGGGACTAGCGGGAGCCGGCATTCAGTACTTC

D gene: TRBD1
J gene: TRBJ1-2
V gene: TRBV11-2
clone size: NA
CDR3 protein: CASIPGQGRLSYGYTF
CDR3 DNA: TGTGCCAGCATACCGGGACAGGGTCGGTTAAGCTATGGCTACACCTTC

D gene: NA
J gene: TRBJ2-1
V gene: TRBV28
clone size: NA
CDR3 protein: CASSFRSSYNEQFF
CDR3 DNA: TGTGCCAGCAGTTTCCGGAGCTCCTACAATGAGCAGTTCTTC

D gene: TRBD1
J gene: TRBJ1-1
V gene: TRBV7-9
clone size: NA
CDR3 protein: CASSSPRQGAQNTEAFF
CDR3 DNA: TGTGCCAGCAGCTCTCCGAGACAGGGGGCTCAGAACACTGAAGCTTTCTTT

D gene: TRBD1
J gene: TRBJ2-7
V gene: TRBV28
clone size: NA
CDR3 protein: CASSSDRDFSYEQYF
CDR3 DNA: TGTGCCAGCAGTTCGGACAGGGACTTCTCCTACGAGCAGTACTTC

D gene: TRBD1
J gene: TRBJ2-5
V gene: TRBV3-1/TRBV3-2
clone size: NA
CDR3 protein: CASSQDQTGEMIETQYF
CDR3 DNA: TGTGCCAGCAGCCAAGACCAGACAGGGGAGATGATAGAGACCCAGTACTTC

D gene: TRBD1
J gene: TRBJ2-1
V gene: TRBV11-1
clone size: once
CDR3 protein: CASSPYRDREVNEQFF
CDR3 DNA: TGTGCCAGCAGCCCCTACCGGGACAGGGAAGTCAATGAGCAGTTCTTC

D gene: TRBD1
J gene: TRBJ1-2
V gene: TRBV7-9
clone size: NA
CDR3 protein: CASSPGTEVPYGYTF
CDR3 DNA: TGTGCCAGCAGCCCTGGGACAGAGGTTCCCTATGGCTACACCTTC

D gene: TRBD2
J gene: TRBJ2-3
V gene: TRBV29-1
clone size: NA
CDR3 protein: CSVGGTSGTDTQYF
CDR3 DNA: TGCAGCGTTGGGGGGACTAGCGGCACAGATACGCAGTATTTT

D gene: NA
J gene: TRBJ2-3
V gene: TRBV21-1
clone size: NA
CDR3 protein: CASSPDRQPFVGNF
CDR3 DNA: TGTGCCAGCAGCCCGGACAGACAGCCGTTTGTTGGGAATTTT

D gene: NA
J gene: TRBJ1-5
V gene: TRBV12-3/TRBV12-4
clone size: NA
CDR3 protein: CASSLPPGEPQHF
CDR3 DNA: TGTGCCAGCAGTTTACCCCCGGGGGAGCCCCAGCATTTT

D gene: TRBD1
J gene: TRBJ1-1
V gene: TRBV7-6
clone size: NA
CDR3 protein: CASSLQPGQGGTEAFF
CDR3 DNA: TGTGCCAGCAGCTTGCAGCCAGGACAGGGAGGCACTGAAGCTTTCTTT

D gene: NA
J gene: TRBJ2-7
V gene: TRBV5-1
clone size: few
CDR3 protein: CASNSGFNEQYF
CDR3 DNA: TGCGCCAGCAACTCAGGCTTCAACGAGCAGTACTTC

D gene: NA
J gene: TRBJ2-7
V gene: TRBV6-2/TRBV6-3
clone size: NA
CDR3 protein: CASSYDFYYEQYF
CDR3 DNA: TGTGCCAGCAGTTACGACTTTTACTACGAGCAGTACTTC

D gene: NA
J gene: TRBJ2-3
V gene: TRBV7-2
clone size: NA
CDR3 protein: CASSPLGRGTDTQYF
CDR3 DNA: TGTGCCAGCAGCCCCTTAGGCAGGGGCACAGATACGCAGTATTTT

D gene: TRBD1
J gene: TRBJ1-1
V gene: TRBV2
clone size: NA
CDR3 protein: CASSLGQGNTEAFF
CDR3 DNA: TGTGCCAGCAGCTTAGGACAGGGGAACACTGAAGCTTTCTTT

D gene: TRBD1
J gene: TRBJ1-6
V gene: TRBV5-4
clone size: NA
CDR3 protein: CASSLDRASSPLHF
CDR3 DNA: TGTGCCAGCAGCCTGGACAGGGCGAGTTCACCCCTCCACTTT

D gene: TRBD2
J gene: TRBJ2-5
V gene: TRBV7-6
clone size: NA
CDR3 protein: CASSRGGGGRGETQYF
CDR3 DNA: TGTGCCAGCAGCCGCGGGGGTGGCGGGAGGGGAGAGACCCAGTACTTC

D gene: NA
J gene: TRBJ1-1
V gene: TRBV29-1
clone size: NA
CDR3 protein: CSVVRVRDTEAFF
CDR3 DNA: TGCAGCGTCGTTCGCGTGAGGGACACTGAAGCTTTCTTT

D gene: NA
J gene: TRBJ2-3
V gene: TRBV20-1
clone size: NA
CDR3 protein: CSADSLGTQYF
CDR3 DNA: TGCAGTGCTGACAGTCTGGGTACGCAGTATTTT

D gene: NA
J gene: TRBJ1-5
V gene: TRBV15
clone size: few
CDR3 protein: CATSRGTASNQPQHF
CDR3 DNA: TGTGCCACCAGCAGAGGGACAGCTAGCAATCAGCCCCAGCATTTT

D gene: NA
J gene: TRBJ1-6
V gene: TRBV28
clone size: once
CDR3 protein: CASSLSSNSPLHF
CDR3 DNA: TGTGCCAGCAGTTTGAGCTCTAATTCACCCCTCCACTTT

D gene: TRBD1
J gene: TRBJ2-4
V gene: TRBV18
clone size: NA
CDR3 protein: CASSPRQGDGAKNIQYF
CDR3 DNA: TGTGCCAGCTCACCAAGACAGGGGGACGGGGCCAAAAACATTCAGTACTTC

D gene: TRBD2
J gene: TRBJ2-1
V gene: TRBV6-1
clone size: NA
CDR3 protein: CASSETLAGGPREQFF
CDR3 DNA: TGTGCCAGCAGTGAAACATTAGCGGGAGGGCCTCGTGAGCAGTTCTTC

D gene: NA
J gene: TRBJ1-6
V gene: TRBV21-1
clone size: NA
CDR3 protein: CASSAGPRQQPSPLHF
CDR3 DNA: TGTGCCAGCAGCGCCGGGCCGAGACAGCAACCTTCACCCCTCCACTTT

D gene: NA
J gene: TRBJ2-1
V gene: TRBV21-1
clone size: once
CDR3 protein: CATGRGLTSGSSKSSYNEQFF
CDR3 DNA: TGTGCCACCGGGAGGGGTTTGACTAGTGGTTCCTCTAAAAGCTCCTACAATGAGCAGTTCTTC

D gene: TRBD1
J gene: TRBJ1-1
V gene: TRBV6-5
clone size: NA
CDR3 protein: CASRDGTGPPWAFF
CDR3 DNA: TGTGCCAGCAGAGACGGGACAGGACCCCCTTGGGCTTTCTTT

D gene: NA
J gene: TRBJ2-1
V gene: TRBV7-8
clone size: NA
CDR3 protein: CASSLGRTVEQFF
CDR3 DNA: TGTGCCAGCAGCTTGGGGAGAACGGTTGAGCAGTTCTTC

D gene: NA
J gene: TRBJ2-7
V gene: TRBV4-2
clone size: once
CDR3 protein: CASSQDVQGSGEQYF
CDR3 DNA: TGTGCCAGCAGCCAAGATGTCCAAGGCTCGGGAGAGCAGTACTTC

D gene: TRBD1
J gene: TRBJ2-5
V gene: TRBV14
clone size: NA
CDR3 protein: CASSQEFRGRPETQYF
CDR3 DNA: TGTGCCAGCAGCCAAGAGTTCAGGGGGCGCCCGGAGACCCAGTACTTC

D gene: TRBD2
J gene: TRBJ2-7
V gene: TRBV18
clone size: once
CDR3 protein: CASSPTSGRQGEQYF
CDR3 DNA: TGTGCCAGCTCACCAACTAGCGGGAGACAAGGCGAGCAGTACTTC

D gene: NA
J gene: TRBJ1-1
V gene: TRBV30
clone size: NA
CDR3 protein: CAWIQGWGTEAFF
CDR3 DNA: TGTGCCTGGATCCAGGGGTGGGGCACTGAAGCTTTCTTT

D gene: NA
J gene: TRBJ1-1
V gene: TRBV18
clone size: NA
CDR3 protein: CASSPPGNTEAFF
CDR3 DNA: TGTGCCAGCTCCCCGCCAGGGAACACTGAAGCTTTCTTT

D gene: NA
J gene: TRBJ1-2
V gene: TRBV2
clone size: once
CDR3 protein: CASSAGEYYYGYTF
CDR3 DNA: TGTGCCAGCAGTGCAGGGGAATATTACTATGGCTACACCTTC

D gene: NA
J gene: TRBJ2-1
V gene: TRBV6-5
clone size: NA
CDR3 protein: CASSYGRGNEQFF
CDR3 DNA: TGTGCCAGCAGTTACGGGAGAGGCAATGAGCAGTTCTTC

D gene: NA
J gene: TRBJ2-2
V gene: TRBV4-3
clone size: NA
CDR3 protein: CASSQESPVASGELFF
CDR3 DNA: TGCGCCAGCAGCCAAGAGTCCCCGGTAGCGTCTGGGGAGCTGTTTTTT

D gene: NA
J gene: TRBJ2-7
V gene: TRBV2
clone size: once
CDR3 protein: CASNRAYEQYF
CDR3 DNA: TGTGCCAGCAACCGGGCCTACGAGCAGTACTTC

D gene: TRBD1
J gene: TRBJ2-7
V gene: TRBV14
clone size: NA
CDR3 protein: CASRSGTGTYEQYF
CDR3 DNA: TGTGCCAGCAGGTCGGGGACAGGGACCTACGAGCAGTACTTC

D gene: NA
J gene: TRBJ2-7
V gene: TRBV5-4
clone size: NA
CDR3 protein: CASSFEAGVHEQYF
CDR3 DNA: TGTGCCAGCAGCTTTGAAGCAGGGGTTCACGAGCAGTACTTC

D gene: NA
J gene: TRBJ1-1
V gene: TRBV19
clone size: NA
CDR3 protein: CASSPGLLNTEAFF
CDR3 DNA: TGTGCCAGTAGCCCGGGACTTTTGAACACTGAAGCTTTCTTT